This entry lists 13 T cell receptor beta chains sequenced from one sample in a study of cytomegalovirus exposure and HLA in healthy donors. Profiling relied on immunoSEQ multiplex PCR, and the TCRdb table lists in-frame clones only, not all of them. The repertoire holds 300,000 to 450,000 clones, with just over 85% as singletons. The sequenced sample was PBMCs. The receptors here all came from a woman aged 18-29 years in good health and CMV-seronegative.

The V call is TRBV19, the J call TRBJ1-2, with 8 bases aligning to TRBD1. This CDR3 spans 13 amino acids. The ends lost 6 bases at V and 8 bases at J; junction bases unmatched: 8. Germline CDR1 and CDR2: LNHDA and SQIVND (reference sequence). CDR3 nucleotide sequence: TGTGCCAGTAGCGAGACAGGGGCCGGAGGCTACACCTTC. This encodes CASSETGAGGYTF. Based on the CDR3 plus reference TRBV19 and TRBJ1-2, the full variable domain is DGGITQSPKYLFRKEGQNVTLSCEQNLNHDAMYWYRQDPGQGLRLIYYSQIVNDFQKGDIAEGYSVSREKKESFPLTVTSAQKNPTAFYLCASSETGAGGYTFGSGTRLTVV.

The CDR3 DNA follows: TGTGCCAGCAGTCCGCCTAGCGGGAGGGCCGGGGAGCTGTTTTTT. This codes for CASSPPSGRAGELFF. V is TRBV28 and J is TRBJ2-2; 12 bases agree with TRBD2. V shed 5 bases, J shed 6 bases, and the junction held 4 bases outside the gene matches. Per germline, CDR1 MDHEN and CDR2 SYDVKM. This CDR3 has 15 amino acids.

The J gene is TRBJ2-7, the V gene TRBV28, with 11 bases lining up with TRBD2. Germline CDR1 reads MDHEN; CDR2 reads SYDVKM. Losses at the gene ends were 3 bases for V and 0 bases for J; bases not matched to a gene: 4. The CDR3 length is 16 residues. CDR3 sequence (DNA): TGTGCCAGCAGTTTCGGGACTAGCGGAACCTCCTACGAGCAGTACTTC. It specifies CASSFGTSGTSYEQYF.

The chain has TRBV5-1 and TRBJ1-4, with 8 nucleotides matching TRBD1. This CDR3 comprises 18 residues. CDR1 is SGHRS, CDR2 YFSETQ, per germline. The V gene end was trimmed by 4 bases and the J gene end by 0 bases; junction bases not matched to a gene: 11. The CDR3 region has the DNA TGCGCCAGCAGCCCCGATCGACAGGGGTTCCCAACTAATGAAAAACTGTTTTTT. Translation: CASSPDRQGFPTNEKLFF.

This clone was counted between two and nine times. V is TRBV9 and J is TRBJ2-1; D unclear. V lost 0 bases, J lost 2 bases, and 12 bases lay in between. The CDR3 extends over 16 amino acids. Per the germline V gene, CDR1 is SGDLS and CDR2 is YYNGEE. DNA for the CDR3: TGTGCCAGCAGCGTAGAGGCTAGTGATACCTACAATGAGCAGTTCTTC. It yields the protein CASSVEASDTYNEQFF.

V is TRBV5-1 and J is TRBJ2-5; 8 bases are shared with TRBD1. Germline V lookup: CDR1 SGHRS, CDR2 YFSETQ. The CDR3 covers 16 residues. With 7 bases clipped from V and 5 bases from J, the junction kept 16 bases outside the gene matches. CDR3 DNA: TGCGCCAGCCCATCCCGGGGCAGGGGGCTAGAGGAGACCCAGTACTTC. As protein: CASPSRGRGLEETQYF.

This clone occurred once. This chain links TRBV5-1 with TRBJ2-7; tentatively, D is TRBD1 (5 bases). V lost 4 bases to trimming and J lost 0 bases, with 11 bases between them. Germline assignment: CDR1 SGHRS and CDR2 YFSETQ. This CDR3 is built from 14 residues. The chain's CDR3 is CASSGAVSSYEQYF. DNA for the CDR3: TGCGCCAGCAGCGGGGCGGTAAGCTCCTACGAGCAGTACTTC.

The chain uses TRBV27 and TRBJ1-2; D possibly corresponds to TRBD1 (6 bases). Trimming pared 4 bases from V and 7 bases from J, leaving 13 bases between. Germline-derived CDR1 and CDR2 are MNHEY and SMNVEV (reference sequence). This CDR3 has 13 residues. The CDR3 sequence: CASSSTTGSGYTF. The CDR3 region has the DNA TGTGCCAGCAGTTCCACGACAGGATCTGGCTACACCTTC.

This chain connects TRBV9 to TRBJ2-5; D may be TRBD2 (6 bases). The V end lost 0 bases, the J end lost 4 bases, and 10 bases lay between the germline ends. The CDR3 spans 14 residues. Germline V CDR1 and CDR2: SGDLS, YYNGEE. DNA for the CDR3: TGTGCCAGCAGCGTAGCGGGGGTTATAGAGACCCAGTACTTC. It specifies CASSVAGVIETQYF.

V usage is TRBV28 and J usage is TRBJ1-1; D ambiguous. CDR1 and CDR2 from the germline V gene are MDHEN and SYDVKM. Trimming cost V 10 bases and J 0 bases, with 18 bases left between them. This CDR3 region has 15 residues. CDR3 loop: CATKLRERVNTEAFF. In nucleotides, the CDR3 is TGTGCCACCAAGCTGCGGGAAAGGGTGAACACTGAAGCTTTCTTT.

This chain joins TRBV5-1 and TRBJ2-6; 7 bases align to TRBD1. In germline, CDR1 is SGHRS, CDR2 YFSETQ. J lost 1 base, V lost 0 bases, and 7 bases had no gene match. CDR3 size: 18 residues. As DNA, the CDR3 is TGCGCCAGCAGCTTGGGGGACAGCGTAGGTTCTGGGGCCAACGTCCTGACTTTC. Protein: CASSLGDSVGSGANVLTF.

In nucleotides, the CDR3 is TGTGCCAGCAGCGCCACCACCGGGACTCTAAGCAACGAGCAGTACTTC. Protein sequence: CASSATTGTLSNEQYF. The rearrangement links TRBV9 to TRBJ2-7, with a tentative D call TRBD2 (6 bases). The germline CDR1 and CDR2 sequences are SGDLS and YYNGEE. V lost 3 bases to trimming and J lost 5 bases, with 21 bases between them. The CDR3 sequence is 16 residues long.

The rearrangement links TRBV28 to TRBJ2-2, with TRBD2 matching 15 bases. J was trimmed by 6 bases and V by 4 bases; bases with no gene match: 12. Looked up from germline, CDR1 is MDHEN and CDR2 is SYDVKM. This CDR3 comprises 19 residues. The CDR3 DNA sequence: TGTGCCAGCAGTTCAAGATACCGGACTAGCGGGGGGGCCCCCGGGGAGCTGTTTTTT. Translated: CASSSRYRTSGGAPGELFF.